This T cell receptor beta chain was captured by sequencing in a study of blood T cell repertoires in COVID-19. Across the whole study: COVID-19 samples from acute and convalescent phases originated in the United States, Italy and Spain. Sources were T cells, B-cell-depleted T cells, or PBMCs; the material itself was cDNA or gDNA.

The V end was cut by 9 bases, the J end by 3 bases, with 16 bases between. Germline V CDR1 and CDR2: MNHEY, SMNVEV (reference sequence). This CDR3 has 14 amino acids. As originally analysed: Amplified reference gene primers provided the basis for estimating nucleated cell counts. Some clones are missing from TCRdb's copy, which holds only in-frame ones; the method was immunoSEQ multiplex PCR. That table supplies the V and J calls and clone size; D and trimming were determined from the DNA. The data contain around 300,000 clones, roughly 90% of them singletons. The sequence came from a woman aged 35 to 49 who had recovered from COVID-19. This chain links TRBV27 with TRBJ2-3, with unresolved D. What was sequenced was peripheral blood. The CDR3 protein is CASPLGPGTDTQYF. The CDR3 nucleotides are TGTGCCAGTCCCCTGGGCCCCGGAACAGATACGCAGTATTTT.